This is a list of T cell receptor beta chains from one sample in a study of blood T cell repertoires in COVID-19. The assay was immunoSEQ multiplex PCR, and TCRdb's table has in-frame clones only and misses some. Found here are about 140,000 clones, 80% to 85% of them singletons; the top ten hold around 8.6%. The sample taken for sequencing was peripheral blood. These receptors came from a human donor in a cohort sampled during active COVID-19. CDR3s include the opening cysteine and the closing phenylalanine or tryptophan. Fields, in order: J gene, D gene, clone size, V gene, CDR3 DNA, CDR3 protein. A D gene is named only where the DNA matches it firmly. The listing skips clone size in some rows; elsewhere it reads once, few, many or a size class.

j_gene: TRBJ2-3
d_gene: .
abundance: once
v_gene: TRBV28
CDR3nt: TGTGCCAGCAGCCGCGGAGGGGGCACAGATACGCAGTATTTT
CDR3aa: CASSRGGGTDTQYF

j_gene: TRBJ2-5
d_gene: TRBD2
abundance: .
v_gene: TRBV10-2
CDR3nt: TGCGCCAGCAGACTAGCGGGGGAAGAGACCCAGTACTTC
CDR3aa: CASRLAGEETQYF

j_gene: TRBJ2-5
d_gene: TRBD1
abundance: .
v_gene: TRBV7-2
CDR3nt: TGTGCCAGCAGCCCTCGTCCCGGGACAGGAGCACGTAGGGAAGAGACCCAGTACTTC
CDR3aa: CASSPRPGTGARREETQYF

j_gene: TRBJ1-4
d_gene: TRBD1
abundance: .
v_gene: TRBV5-6
CDR3nt: TGTGCCAGCAGCTTGGATAGACAGGGGGGGATGAAAAAACTGTTTTTT
CDR3aa: CASSLDRQGGMKKLFF

j_gene: TRBJ1-2
d_gene: .
abundance: once
v_gene: TRBV19
CDR3nt: TGTGCCACCCAAGGGGATATCTATGGCTACACCTTC
CDR3aa: CATQGDIYGYTF

j_gene: TRBJ2-7
d_gene: TRBD1
abundance: few
v_gene: TRBV6-6
CDR3nt: TGTGCCAGCAGTTCCGGGACAGGGAACGAGCAGTACTTC
CDR3aa: CASSSGTGNEQYF

j_gene: TRBJ2-4
d_gene: TRBD2
abundance: .
v_gene: TRBV28
CDR3nt: TGTGCCAGCAGTTTTCCCGGACTAGCGGGGAGCCTTGGGACCAAAAACATTCAGTACTTC
CDR3aa: CASSFPGLAGSLGTKNIQYF

j_gene: TRBJ1-5
d_gene: TRBD1
abundance: .
v_gene: TRBV5-8
CDR3nt: TGTGCCAGCAGCGGGGGACAGGGGGCCTTCTCTCAGCCCCAGCATTTT
CDR3aa: CASSGGQGAFSQPQHF

j_gene: TRBJ2-1
d_gene: .
abundance: .
v_gene: TRBV5-5
CDR3nt: TGTGCCAGCAGAAGACTCCTTTCGAATGAGCAGTTCTTC
CDR3aa: CASRRLLSNEQFF

j_gene: TRBJ2-3
d_gene: TRBD1
abundance: .
v_gene: TRBV24-1
CDR3nt: TGTGCCACCAGTGATCGGGACAGGAGCACAGATACGCAGTATTTT
CDR3aa: CATSDRDRSTDTQYF

j_gene: TRBJ2-7
d_gene: TRBD1
abundance: .
v_gene: TRBV2
CDR3nt: TGTGCCAGCTTGATAAGGGGGACAGGGGGCGAGCAGTACTTC
CDR3aa: CASLIRGTGGEQYF

j_gene: TRBJ2-3
d_gene: TRBD2
abundance: .
v_gene: TRBV25-1
CDR3nt: TGTGCCAGCAGTCCTGGGCTAGCGGGGGGTACAGATACGCAGTATTTT
CDR3aa: CASSPGLAGGTDTQYF

j_gene: TRBJ2-1
d_gene: .
abundance: .
v_gene: TRBV6-4
CDR3nt: TGTGCCAGCAGTCGACTAGGTTCGGCAAATGAGCAGTTCTTC
CDR3aa: CASSRLGSANEQFF

j_gene: TRBJ2-1
d_gene: TRBD2
abundance: .
v_gene: TRBV3-1/TRBV3-2
CDR3nt: TGTGCCAGCAGCCAGAGGAACGGGGGGGATGAGCAGTTCTTC
CDR3aa: CASSQRNGGDEQFF

j_gene: TRBJ2-5
d_gene: TRBD1
abundance: once
v_gene: TRBV3-1/TRBV3-2
CDR3nt: TGTGCCAGCAGCGACCGGGACAGGGGTGTCCGAGAGACCCAGTACTTC
CDR3aa: CASSDRDRGVRETQYF

j_gene: TRBJ2-1
d_gene: .
abundance: .
v_gene: TRBV29-1
CDR3nt: TGCAGCGTTGAAGAGGGAGTGTACAATGAGCAGTTCTTC
CDR3aa: CSVEEGVYNEQFF

j_gene: TRBJ2-5
d_gene: TRBD2
abundance: .
v_gene: TRBV6-5
CDR3nt: TGTGCCAGCAGTTCGGCACGACTAGCTGGGGAGACCCAGTACTTC
CDR3aa: CASSSARLAGETQYF

j_gene: TRBJ2-3
d_gene: TRBD1
abundance: .
v_gene: TRBV10-1
CDR3nt: TGCGCCAGCAGTTCTCATCCCGGGACAGGCAGTACGCAGTATTTT
CDR3aa: CASSSHPGTGSTQYF

j_gene: TRBJ1-1
d_gene: .
abundance: few
v_gene: TRBV12-5
CDR3nt: TGTGCTAGTGGTTTGGGCCGGACTAACACTGAAGCTTTCTTT
CDR3aa: CASGLGRTNTEAFF

j_gene: TRBJ1-4
d_gene: TRBD1
abundance: once
v_gene: TRBV3-1/TRBV3-2
CDR3nt: TGTGCCAGCAGCCAAACCGGGACAGGGGGAGAAAAACTGTTTTTT
CDR3aa: CASSQTGTGGEKLFF

j_gene: TRBJ1-5
d_gene: TRBD1
abundance: .
v_gene: TRBV18
CDR3nt: TGTGCCAGCTCACCACAGGGACAGGTCCCTCAGCCCCAGCATTTT
CDR3aa: CASSPQGQVPQPQHF

j_gene: TRBJ2-2
d_gene: .
abundance: few
v_gene: TRBV7-7
CDR3nt: TGTGCTAGCAGCCCCCAGTCGGGGGTTGCCGGGGAGCTGTTTTTT
CDR3aa: CASSPQSGVAGELFF

j_gene: TRBJ2-2
d_gene: .
abundance: .
v_gene: TRBV5-4
CDR3nt: TGTGCCAGCAGCTCGGAGGGGTACACCGGGGAGCTGTTTTTT
CDR3aa: CASSSEGYTGELFF

j_gene: TRBJ1-5
d_gene: .
abundance: .
v_gene: TRBV3-1/TRBV3-2
CDR3nt: TGTGCCAGCAGCCAAGACAGAACTGGGGCACAGCATTTT
CDR3aa: CASSQDRTGAQHF

j_gene: TRBJ1-1
d_gene: .
abundance: once
v_gene: TRBV3-1/TRBV3-2
CDR3nt: TGTGCCAGCAGCCAGGGAGGATTGAACACTGAAGCTTTCTTT
CDR3aa: CASSQGGLNTEAFF

j_gene: TRBJ2-2
d_gene: .
abundance: .
v_gene: TRBV6-5
CDR3nt: TGTGCCAGCAGACACCTCGGGACCGGGGAGCTGTTTTTT
CDR3aa: CASRHLGTGELFF

j_gene: TRBJ2-2
d_gene: .
abundance: few
v_gene: TRBV28
CDR3nt: TGTGCCAGCAGTTCCCTAACAGGCTCCGGGGAGCTGTTTTTT
CDR3aa: CASSSLTGSGELFF

j_gene: TRBJ2-7
d_gene: .
abundance: .
v_gene: TRBV28
CDR3nt: TGTGCCAGCAGTTTGTCCGGACAGCCGTACGAGCAGTACTTC
CDR3aa: CASSLSGQPYEQYF

j_gene: TRBJ2-7
d_gene: TRBD1
abundance: .
v_gene: TRBV6-6
CDR3nt: TGTGCCAGCAGTAGCGGACAGGGGTTCTACGAGCAGTACTTC
CDR3aa: CASSSGQGFYEQYF

j_gene: TRBJ2-7
d_gene: TRBD1
abundance: .
v_gene: TRBV29-1
CDR3nt: TGCAGCGTTGAGACAGGGGGCAGTGACGAGCAGTACTTC
CDR3aa: CSVETGGSDEQYF

j_gene: TRBJ1-3
d_gene: .
abundance: .
v_gene: TRBV7-3
CDR3nt: TGTGCCAGCAGCTTAACTGGAGGAGATGGAAACACCATATATTTT
CDR3aa: CASSLTGGDGNTIYF

j_gene: TRBJ1-2
d_gene: .
abundance: .
v_gene: TRBV27
CDR3nt: TGTGCCAGCAGCCCTCTGACAGGCCAATATGGCTACACCTTC
CDR3aa: CASSPLTGQYGYTF

j_gene: TRBJ1-1
d_gene: .
abundance: .
v_gene: TRBV19
CDR3nt: TGTGCCAGTAGTATCGCGTACGGGCGGGGCACTGAAGCTTTCTTT
CDR3aa: CASSIAYGRGTEAFF

j_gene: TRBJ1-1
d_gene: .
abundance: once
v_gene: TRBV9
CDR3nt: TGTGCCAGCAGCGTAGGAATCCGGGAGCGCTCGAACACTGAAGCTTTCTTT
CDR3aa: CASSVGIRERSNTEAFF

j_gene: TRBJ2-7
d_gene: TRBD2
abundance: .
v_gene: TRBV6-5
CDR3nt: TGTGCCAGCAGTTTACGCCCTAGCGGGGGGGCGTACGAGCAGTACTTC
CDR3aa: CASSLRPSGGAYEQYF

j_gene: TRBJ1-2
d_gene: .
abundance: .
v_gene: TRBV6-5
CDR3nt: TGTGCCAGCAGTTTCGACAGGAAACCCTATGGCTACACCTTC
CDR3aa: CASSFDRKPYGYTF

j_gene: TRBJ1-5
d_gene: TRBD1
abundance: .
v_gene: TRBV5-1
CDR3nt: TGCGCCAGCAGCTTCTCAGGGGGCAAAGGTCAGCCCCAGCATTTT
CDR3aa: CASSFSGGKGQPQHF

j_gene: TRBJ1-1
d_gene: .
abundance: .
v_gene: TRBV2
CDR3nt: TGTGCCAGCAGCCGGACAGATAACACTGAAGCTTTCTTT
CDR3aa: CASSRTDNTEAFF

j_gene: TRBJ1-2
d_gene: TRBD1
abundance: .
v_gene: TRBV13
CDR3nt: TGTGCCAGCAGCTTAGGTTCGGGACAGGTAAACTATGGCTACACCTTC
CDR3aa: CASSLGSGQVNYGYTF

j_gene: TRBJ1-3
d_gene: .
abundance: .
v_gene: TRBV9
CDR3nt: TGTGCCAGCAGCGTAGCGGGAGGGGGTACGTCTGGAAACACCATATATTTT
CDR3aa: CASSVAGGGTSGNTIYF

j_gene: TRBJ1-5
d_gene: TRBD1
abundance: few
v_gene: TRBV19
CDR3nt: TGTGCCAGTAGTGGGACAGGGGGGCATCAGCCCCAGCATTTT
CDR3aa: CASSGTGGHQPQHF

j_gene: TRBJ2-5
d_gene: TRBD2
abundance: once
v_gene: TRBV3-1/TRBV3-2
CDR3nt: TGTGCCAGCAGCCAAGCTAAGGGACTAGCAGAGACCCAGTACTTC
CDR3aa: CASSQAKGLAETQYF

j_gene: TRBJ2-2
d_gene: TRBD2
abundance: .
v_gene: TRBV6-4
CDR3nt: TGTGCCAGCAGTGAGCCCGGGGGGGCGACCACCGGGGAGCTGTTTTTT
CDR3aa: CASSEPGGATTGELFF

j_gene: TRBJ1-2
d_gene: .
abundance: .
v_gene: TRBV7-2
CDR3nt: TGTGCCAGCAGCCTTACAGGGAACCATGGCTACACCTTC
CDR3aa: CASSLTGNHGYTF

j_gene: TRBJ2-1
d_gene: .
abundance: once
v_gene: TRBV6-1
CDR3nt: TGTGCCAGCAGTGAAAAGGGGGGGCATGACAATGAGCAGTTCTTC
CDR3aa: CASSEKGGHDNEQFF

j_gene: TRBJ2-3
d_gene: .
abundance: few
v_gene: TRBV7-3
CDR3nt: TGTGCCAGCAGCTCCCTATTGGCAGATACGCAGTATTTT
CDR3aa: CASSSLLADTQYF

j_gene: TRBJ1-4
d_gene: .
abundance: .
v_gene: TRBV9
CDR3nt: TGTGCCAGCAGCGTAGGAGACGGAGGACAGCCTAATGAAAAACTGTTTTTT
CDR3aa: CASSVGDGGQPNEKLFF

j_gene: TRBJ2-7
d_gene: TRBD1
abundance: .
v_gene: TRBV15
CDR3nt: TGTGCCACCAGCAGAGATCCTACAGGGGGCGACGAGCAGTACTTC
CDR3aa: CATSRDPTGGDEQYF

j_gene: TRBJ2-5
d_gene: .
abundance: once
v_gene: TRBV6-5
CDR3nt: TGTGCCAGCAGCACCGGAACGGAGGAGACCCAGTACTTC
CDR3aa: CASSTGTEETQYF

j_gene: TRBJ2-7
d_gene: TRBD1
abundance: .
v_gene: TRBV2
CDR3nt: TGTGCCAGCAGTGAAGTCTGGGACAGTATCTACGAGCAGTACTTC
CDR3aa: CASSEVWDSIYEQYF

j_gene: TRBJ2-7
d_gene: .
abundance: .
v_gene: TRBV21-1
CDR3nt: TGTGCCAGCAGCAAAGCGATCCGTGGGGACAGTTCCCCCTACTACGAGCAGTACTTC
CDR3aa: CASSKAIRGDSSPYYEQYF

j_gene: TRBJ1-4
d_gene: TRBD1
abundance: .
v_gene: TRBV29-1
CDR3nt: TGCAGCGTCGGGACAGGGAGGGAAAAACTGTTTTTT
CDR3aa: CSVGTGREKLFF

j_gene: TRBJ1-6
d_gene: TRBD1
abundance: .
v_gene: TRBV15
CDR3nt: TGTGCCACCAGCAGCGGGGACAGTTATAATTCACCCCTCCACTTT
CDR3aa: CATSSGDSYNSPLHF

j_gene: TRBJ1-1
d_gene: TRBD1
abundance: .
v_gene: TRBV12-3/TRBV12-4
CDR3nt: TGTGCCAGCAGTGTTACAGGGGGCACTGAAGCTTTCTTT
CDR3aa: CASSVTGGTEAFF

j_gene: TRBJ1-2
d_gene: TRBD1
abundance: .
v_gene: TRBV6-5
CDR3nt: TGTGCCAGCAGTACCACGGGGACAGGACGATATGGCTACACCTTC
CDR3aa: CASSTTGTGRYGYTF

j_gene: TRBJ2-3
d_gene: TRBD2
abundance: .
v_gene: TRBV6-5
CDR3nt: TGTGCCAGCAGGGTCGGACTAGCGAGCACAGATACGCAGTATTTT
CDR3aa: CASRVGLASTDTQYF

j_gene: TRBJ1-2
d_gene: .
abundance: once
v_gene: TRBV6-1
CDR3nt: TGTGCCAGCAGTGAAGGGGAGGGGCTCTATGGCTACACCTTC
CDR3aa: CASSEGEGLYGYTF

j_gene: TRBJ2-7
d_gene: TRBD1
abundance: .
v_gene: TRBV3-1/TRBV3-2
CDR3nt: TGTGCCAGCAGCCGCCGAACTCTACAGGGGATTTCCAACGAGCAGTACTTC
CDR3aa: CASSRRTLQGISNEQYF